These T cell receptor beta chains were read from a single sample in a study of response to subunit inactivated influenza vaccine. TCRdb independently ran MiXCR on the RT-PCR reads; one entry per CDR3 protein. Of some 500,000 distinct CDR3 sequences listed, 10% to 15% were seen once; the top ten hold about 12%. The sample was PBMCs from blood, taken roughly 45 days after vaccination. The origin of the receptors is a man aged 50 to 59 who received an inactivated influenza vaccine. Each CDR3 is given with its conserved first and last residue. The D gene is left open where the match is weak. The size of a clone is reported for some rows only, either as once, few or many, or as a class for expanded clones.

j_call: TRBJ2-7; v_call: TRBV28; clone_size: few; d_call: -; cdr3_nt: TGTGCCAGTAGACGGAGGAGTATCTACGAGCAGTACTTC; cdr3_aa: CASRRRSIYEQYF
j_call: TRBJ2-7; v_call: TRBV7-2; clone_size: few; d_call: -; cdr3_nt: TGTGCCAGCAGGACCGACAGGTCCTACGAGCAGTACTTC; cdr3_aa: CASRTDRSYEQYF
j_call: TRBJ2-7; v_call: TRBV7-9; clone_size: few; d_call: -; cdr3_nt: TGTGCCAGCAGCTTAGTCTTAGTACCAGGCGAGCAGTACTTC; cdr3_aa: CASSLVLVPGEQYF
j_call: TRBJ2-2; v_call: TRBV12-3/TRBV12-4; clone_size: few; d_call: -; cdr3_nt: TGTGCCAGCAGGGGACTTTACGCCGACGGGGAGCTGTTTTTT; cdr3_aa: CASRGLYADGELFF
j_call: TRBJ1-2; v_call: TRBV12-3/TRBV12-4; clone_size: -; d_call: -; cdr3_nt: TGTGCCACCCGGGGGGGAAATGGCTACACCTTC; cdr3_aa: CATRGGNGYTF
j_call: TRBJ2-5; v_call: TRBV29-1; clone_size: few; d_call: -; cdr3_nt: TGCAGCACCGATCGGATAGGGGAGACCCAGTACTTC; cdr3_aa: CSTDRIGETQYF
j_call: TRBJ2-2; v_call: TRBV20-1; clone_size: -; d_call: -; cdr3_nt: TGCAGTGCTAGAGACGGTCGGGGGCTTAACACCGGGGAGCTGTTTTTT; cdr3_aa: CSARDGRGLNTGELFF
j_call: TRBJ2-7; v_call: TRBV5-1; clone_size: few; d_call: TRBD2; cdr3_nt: TGCGCCAGCAGCTTGGCCGGTACTAGCGGGAGCAAGGTCTACGAGCAGTACTTC; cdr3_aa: CASSLAGTSGSKVYEQYF
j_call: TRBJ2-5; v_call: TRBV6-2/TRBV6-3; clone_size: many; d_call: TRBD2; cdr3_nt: TGTGCCAGCAGTTACAGTCCTAGCGGGATCGTGACCCAGTACTTC; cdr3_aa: CASSYSPSGIVTQYF
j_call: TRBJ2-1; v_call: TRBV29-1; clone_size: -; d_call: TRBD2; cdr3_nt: TGCAGCGTTGAGCTAGCGGGAGGGCCGTTGGATGAGCAGTTCTTC; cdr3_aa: CSVELAGGPLDEQFF
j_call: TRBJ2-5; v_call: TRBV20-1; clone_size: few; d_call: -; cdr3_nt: TGCAGTGCTAGAGAAGTAACGGGTGTGCAAGAGACCCAGTACTTC; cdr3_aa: CSAREVTGVQETQYF
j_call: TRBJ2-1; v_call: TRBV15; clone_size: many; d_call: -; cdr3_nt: TGTGCCACCAGCAGTCGACCAGGGAGCTCCTACAATGAGCAGTTCTTC; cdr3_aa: CATSSRPGSSYNEQFF
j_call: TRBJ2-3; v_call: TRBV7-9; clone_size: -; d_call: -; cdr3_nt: TGTGCCAGCAGCTTAGTTGGGGAACTCACAGATACGCAGTATTTT; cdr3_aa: CASSLVGELTDTQYF
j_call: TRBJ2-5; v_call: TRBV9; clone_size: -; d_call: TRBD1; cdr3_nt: TGTGCCAGCAGCGTAGCGAGGGGGCCCCAGGAGACCCAGTACTTC; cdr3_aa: CASSVARGPQETQYF
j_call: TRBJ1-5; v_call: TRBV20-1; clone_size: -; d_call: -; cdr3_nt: TGCAGTGCTAGGGAGGAAAACAATCAGCCCCAGCATTTT; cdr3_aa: CSAREENNQPQHF
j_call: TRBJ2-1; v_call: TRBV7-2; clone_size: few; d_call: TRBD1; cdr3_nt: TGTGCCAGCAGCTATGGGACAGGGGGCCCCTTGGTGCAGTTCTTC; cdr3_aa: CASSYGTGGPLVQFF
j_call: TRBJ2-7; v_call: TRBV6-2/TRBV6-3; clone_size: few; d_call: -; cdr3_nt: TGTGCCAGCAGAGACAGATCCTACGAGCAGTACTTC; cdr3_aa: CASRDRSYEQYF
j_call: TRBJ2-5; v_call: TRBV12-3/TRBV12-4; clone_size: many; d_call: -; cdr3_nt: TGTGCCAGCGCCACGCAAGAGACCCAGTACTTC; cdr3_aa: CASATQETQYF
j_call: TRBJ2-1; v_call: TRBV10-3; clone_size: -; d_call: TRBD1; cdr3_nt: TGTGCCATCAGTGAGCGACAGGGGGAAAACAATGAGCAGTTCTTC; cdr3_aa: CAISERQGENNEQFF
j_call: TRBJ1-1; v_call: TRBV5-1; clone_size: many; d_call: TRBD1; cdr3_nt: TGCGCCAGCAGATCGGGACAGAGCCCAATGAACACTGAAGCTTTCTTT; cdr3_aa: CASRSGQSPMNTEAFF
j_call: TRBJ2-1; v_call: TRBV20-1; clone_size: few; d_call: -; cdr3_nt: TGCAGTGCTGTGACCGGGACTTCTCCCTACAATGAGCAGTTCTTC; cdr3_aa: CSAVTGTSPYNEQFF
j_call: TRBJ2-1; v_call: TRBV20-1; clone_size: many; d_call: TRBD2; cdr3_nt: TGCAGTGCTAGAATGCTAGCGGGAGTCTGGGATGAGCAGTTCTTC; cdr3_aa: CSARMLAGVWDEQFF
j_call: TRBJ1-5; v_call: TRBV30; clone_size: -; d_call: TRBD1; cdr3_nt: TGTGCCTGGAGCCGGGACAGCCATCCAACCAATCAGCCCCAGCATTTT; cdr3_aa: CAWSRDSHPTNQPQHF
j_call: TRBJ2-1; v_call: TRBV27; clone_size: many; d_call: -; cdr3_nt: TGTGCCAGCAGACGTACAAGCAATGAGCAGTTCTTC; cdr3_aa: CASRRTSNEQFF
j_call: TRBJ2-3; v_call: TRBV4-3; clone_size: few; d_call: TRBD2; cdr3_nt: TGCGCCAGCAGCCAAACCAATTTACCGGGACTAGCGACTCTTAGTGTTAGCACAGATACGCAGTATTTT; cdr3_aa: CASSQTNLPGLATLSVSTDTQYF
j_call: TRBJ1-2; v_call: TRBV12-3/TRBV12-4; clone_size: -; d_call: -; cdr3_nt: TGTGCCAGCAGTTTGTGGGGGGCTGGGTATGGCTACACCTTC; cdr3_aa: CASSLWGAGYGYTF
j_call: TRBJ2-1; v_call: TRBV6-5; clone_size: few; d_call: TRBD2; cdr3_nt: TGTGCCAGCACTAGCGGGGGGGAGCAGTTCTTC; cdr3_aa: CASTSGGEQFF
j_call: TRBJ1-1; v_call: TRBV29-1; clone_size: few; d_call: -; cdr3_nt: TGCAGCGCCTGCTACAGGAACACTGAAGCTTTCTTT; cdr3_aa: CSACYRNTEAFF
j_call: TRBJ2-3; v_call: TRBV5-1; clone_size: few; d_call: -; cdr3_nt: TGCGCCAGCAGCCCTAGCGGAGGGGGGTCGGCTAGCACAGATACGCAGTATTTT; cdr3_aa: CASSPSGGGSASTDTQYF
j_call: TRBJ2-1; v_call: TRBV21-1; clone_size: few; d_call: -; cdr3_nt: TGTGCCAGCAGCAAAGTTTGTATTGGAGGGGGCGGGTCCTACAATGAGCAGTTCTTC; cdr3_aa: CASSKVCIGGGGSYNEQFF
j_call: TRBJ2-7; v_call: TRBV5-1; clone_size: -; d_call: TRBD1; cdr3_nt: TGCGCCAGCAGCACCGGACAGGGGAGCGACGAGCAGTACTTC; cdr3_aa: CASSTGQGSDEQYF
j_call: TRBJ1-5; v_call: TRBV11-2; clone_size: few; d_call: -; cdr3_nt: TGTGCCAGCAGCTTAGGTAGGGGGTACGGTCAGCCCCAGCATTTT; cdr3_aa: CASSLGRGYGQPQHF
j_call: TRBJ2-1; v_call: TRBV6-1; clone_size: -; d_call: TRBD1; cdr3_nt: TGTGCCAGCAGACCAAGACAGGGGGGATACAATGAGCAGTTCTTC; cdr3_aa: CASRPRQGGYNEQFF
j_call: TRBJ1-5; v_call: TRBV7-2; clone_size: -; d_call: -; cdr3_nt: TGTGCCAGCAGCCCGACTTTAAAACAGCCCCAGCATTTT; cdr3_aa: CASSPTLKQPQHF
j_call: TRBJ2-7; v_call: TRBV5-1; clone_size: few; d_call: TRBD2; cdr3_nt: TGCGCCAGCAGCGCCGGGACTAGCGGCCTCTCCTACGAGCAGTACTTC; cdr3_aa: CASSAGTSGLSYEQYF
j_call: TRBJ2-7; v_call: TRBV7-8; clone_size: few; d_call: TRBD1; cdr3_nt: TGTGCCAGCAGCCTTTATGGGACAGGGGTCGACGAGCAGTACTTC; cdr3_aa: CASSLYGTGVDEQYF
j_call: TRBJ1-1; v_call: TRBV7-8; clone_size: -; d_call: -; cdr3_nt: TGTGCCAGCGCCCGGAGTGAAAACACTGAAGCTTTCTTT; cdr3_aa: CASARSENTEAFF
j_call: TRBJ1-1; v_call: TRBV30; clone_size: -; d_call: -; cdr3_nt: TGTGCCTGGAGTTGGGTGAACACTGAAGCTTTCTTT; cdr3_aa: CAWSWVNTEAFF
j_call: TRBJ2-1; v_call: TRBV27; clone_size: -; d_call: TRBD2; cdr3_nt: TGTGCCAGCCGGGGGGAGGGAAACAATGAGCAGTTCTTC; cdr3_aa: CASRGEGNNEQFF
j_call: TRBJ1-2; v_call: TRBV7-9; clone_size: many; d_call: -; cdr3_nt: TGTGCCAGCAGCCAACAGGGTTCCTATGGCTACACCTTC; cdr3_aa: CASSQQGSYGYTF
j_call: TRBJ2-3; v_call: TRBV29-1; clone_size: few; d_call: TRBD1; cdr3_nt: TGCAGCTCTGGGACAGGGCGGACAGATACGCAGTATTTT; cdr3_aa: CSSGTGRTDTQYF
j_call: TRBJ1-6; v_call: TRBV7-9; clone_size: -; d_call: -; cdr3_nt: TGTGCCAGCAGCTTAGAAAGGAATTCACCCCTCCACTTT; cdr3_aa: CASSLERNSPLHF
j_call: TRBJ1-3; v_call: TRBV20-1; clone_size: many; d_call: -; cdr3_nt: TGCAGTGCTAGGAAGGCAGGTGCCCCCTCTGGAAACACCATATATTTT; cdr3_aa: CSARKAGAPSGNTIYF
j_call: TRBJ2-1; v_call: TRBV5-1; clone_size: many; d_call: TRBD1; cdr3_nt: TGCGCCAGCAGCTCGGACGGGACAGGGTCCTACAATGAGCAGTTCTTC; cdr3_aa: CASSSDGTGSYNEQFF
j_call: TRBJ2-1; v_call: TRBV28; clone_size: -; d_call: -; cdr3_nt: TGTGCCAGCAGTTTACCAGACAGGATTGATGAGCAGTTCTTC; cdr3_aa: CASSLPDRIDEQFF
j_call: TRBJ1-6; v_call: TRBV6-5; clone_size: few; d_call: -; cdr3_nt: TGTGCCAGCAGTTACAAGGCCAATCTTAATTCACCCCTCCACTTT; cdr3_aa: CASSYKANLNSPLHF
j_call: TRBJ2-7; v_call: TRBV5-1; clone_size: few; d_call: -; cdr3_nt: TGCATCAGCAGTGTGCGGCCGTCCTCCTACGAGCAGTACTTC; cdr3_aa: CISSVRPSSYEQYF
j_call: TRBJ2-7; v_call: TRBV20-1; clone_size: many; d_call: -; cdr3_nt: TGCAGTGCCGAACGGGCACCGTCGCAGTACTTC; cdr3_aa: CSAERAPSQYF
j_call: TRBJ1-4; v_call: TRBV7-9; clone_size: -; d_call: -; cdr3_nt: TGTGCCAGCAGCTTCACAGGGAATGTTAATGAAAAACTGTTTTTT; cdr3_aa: CASSFTGNVNEKLFF
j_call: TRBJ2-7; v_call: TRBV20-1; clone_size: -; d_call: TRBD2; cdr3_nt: TGCAGTGCTAGCACCGGGACTAGCGGGAGGGCCAACTACGAGCAGTACTTC; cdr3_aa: CSASTGTSGRANYEQYF
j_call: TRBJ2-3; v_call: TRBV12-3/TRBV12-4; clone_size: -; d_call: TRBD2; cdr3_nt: TGTGCCAGCAGATCAGCGGGACCAGATACGCAGTATTTT; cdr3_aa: CASRSAGPDTQYF
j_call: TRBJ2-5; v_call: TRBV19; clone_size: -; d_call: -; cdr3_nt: TGTGCCAGCTCGAGGGGACTCATCCAAGAGACCCAGTACTTC; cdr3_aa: CASSRGLIQETQYF
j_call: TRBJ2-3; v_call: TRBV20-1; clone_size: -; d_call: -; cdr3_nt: TGCAGCTTAGCGGCGGGACGGACAGATACGCAGTATTTT; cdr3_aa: CSLAAGRTDTQYF
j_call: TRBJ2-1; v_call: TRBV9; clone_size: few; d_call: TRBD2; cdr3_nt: TGTGCCAGCAGCGTAGGAATGGGGACTAGCGGGCAGAGCTCCTACAATGAGCAGTTCTTC; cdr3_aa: CASSVGMGTSGQSSYNEQFF
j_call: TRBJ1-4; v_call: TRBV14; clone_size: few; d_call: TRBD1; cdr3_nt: TGTGCCAGCAGCCGAGCCGGGACAGGGAGAGAAAAACTGTTTTTT; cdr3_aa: CASSRAGTGREKLFF
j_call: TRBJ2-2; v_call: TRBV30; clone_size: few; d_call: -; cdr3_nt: TGTGCCTGGAGTCGGTCAATTACCGGGGAGCTGTTTTTT; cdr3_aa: CAWSRSITGELFF
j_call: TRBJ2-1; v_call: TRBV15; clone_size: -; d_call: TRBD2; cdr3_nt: TGTGCCACCAGCACAACTTTACCGGGACTAGTCACCGACAATGAGCAGTTCTTC; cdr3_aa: CATSTTLPGLVTDNEQFF
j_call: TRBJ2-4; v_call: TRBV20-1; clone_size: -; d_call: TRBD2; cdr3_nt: TGCAGTGCTGGAGCGGGGGGCGGAAACATTCAGTACTTC; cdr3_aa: CSAGAGGGNIQYF
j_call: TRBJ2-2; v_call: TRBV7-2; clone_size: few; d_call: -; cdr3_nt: TGTGCCAGCAGTGTAGCCGGGGGGCCTAACACCGGGGAGCTGTTTTTT; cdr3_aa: CASSVAGGPNTGELFF